This passage covers 13 T cell receptor beta chains from one sample sequenced in a study of blood T cell repertoires in COVID-19. Assay used: immunoSEQ multiplex PCR; TCRdb lists only in-frame clones, some missing. Of more than 130,000 clones in the sample, more than 80% were seen once. The sample was peripheral blood. The receptors originated from a human donor in a cohort sampled during active COVID-19.

This chain links TRBV12-3 or TRBV12-4 with TRBJ1-1; no firm D call. The germline V and J ends were trimmed by 10 bases and 5 bases, with 17 bases remaining between them. The CDR3 runs to 13 residues. The CDR3 DNA reads as TGTGCCACCGTTAGGAGCGGCTTAACTGAAGCTTTCTTT. Translation gives CATVRSGLTEAFF.

V gene TRBV6-2 or TRBV6-3 combines with J gene TRBJ2-5; 10 nucleotides match TRBD2. The trim removed 4 bases at V and 5 bases at J, leaving 13 bases unmatched. From germline, CDR1 is MNHEY and CDR2 SVGEGT. The CDR3 is 17 amino acids. The CDR3 spells CASSFPGLASRWETQYF. The CDR3 nucleotides are TGTGCCAGCAGTTTCCCGGGACTAGCGTCACGATGGGAGACCCAGTACTTC.

The CDR3, as DNA: TGTGCCAGCAGTGATCCGCTAGCGGACAGCTCCTACAATGAGCAGTTCTTC. Amino acid sequence: CASSDPLADSSYNEQFF. The rearrangement joins TRBV25-1 to TRBJ2-1; D is perhaps TRBD2 (7 bases). Germline V gives CDR1 MGHDK, CDR2 SYGVNS. The V gene lost 3 bases and the J gene lost 0 bases, with 15 bases spanning the gap. The CDR3 extends over 17 amino acids. The full variable domain, its missing parts supplied by reference TRBV25-1 and TRBJ2-1, is EADIYQTPRYLVIGTGKKITLECSQTMGHDKMYWYQQDPGMELHLIHYSYGVNSTEKGDLSSESTVSRIRTEHFPLTLESARPSHTSQYLCASSDPLADSSYNEQFFGPGTRLTVL.

This clone has just one count. This chain connects TRBV6-5 to TRBJ1-2, with 8 positions matching TRBD1. The CDR3 is made up of 15 amino acids. CDR1 is MNHEY, CDR2 SVGAGI, per germline. Germline trimming cut 0 bases from V and 6 bases from J; bases unmatched to any gene: 6. CDR3 DNA sequence: TGTGCCAGCAGTTACTCGGCGGCAGGGGGCGATGGCTACACCTTC. Residues: CASSYSAAGGDGYTF.

The gene calls are TRBV30 and TRBJ1-3; TRBD1 matches 9 bases. The length of the CDR3 is 14 residues. V trimming: 3 bases; J trimming: 8 bases; junction bases outside the gene matches: 8. Germline loops: CDR1 GTSNPN, CDR2 SVGIG (reference sequence). CDR3 loop: CAWSGSGQGYTIYF. For the CDR3, the DNA is TGTGCCTGGAGCGGATCGGGACAGGGCTACACCATATATTTT.

The gene calls are TRBV4-1 and TRBJ2-2; 7 bases line up with TRBD1. The germline V gene encodes CDR1 MGHRA and CDR2 YSYEKL. With 0 bases clipped from V and 2 bases from J, the junction kept 18 bases outside the gene matches. The CDR3 sequence is 21 residues long. In DNA, the CDR3 is TGCGCCAGCAGCCAAGATCAGGGACGACAGGGCATCGGTTCAAACACCGGGGAGCTGTTTTTT. This gives the protein CASSQDQGRQGIGSNTGELFF.

In this sample, this clone turned up once. This chain links TRBV18 with TRBJ2-7; 7 nucleotides agree with TRBD1. Germline CDR1 reads KGHSH; CDR2 reads LQKENI. With V trimmed by 1 base and J by 2 bases, 2 bases remained unmatched. CDR3 size: 14 residues. The CDR3 here is CASSPRTGTYEQYF. For the CDR3, the DNA is TGTGCCAGCTCACCACGGACAGGCACCTACGAGCAGTACTTC.

Concerning this clone itself: This sequence may be a read error, since a much larger clone differs from it by one base. The rearrangement links TRBV5-1 to TRBJ2-2; D not certain. The CDR3 has 13 residues. The germline CDR1 and CDR2 sequences are SGHRS and YFSETQ. CDR3 DNA: TGCGCCAGCAGGTTGGTCCTCACCGGGGAGCTGTTTTTT. The encoded protein is CASRLVLTGELFF.

This clone has only one observation. V is TRBV6-2 or TRBV6-3 and J is TRBJ2-1, with D possibly matching TRBD1 (6 bases). Germline V lookup: CDR1 MNHEY, CDR2 SVGEGT. The ends were cut back, 4 bases at V and 6 bases at J, with 7 bases in the middle. The CDR3 runs to 12 residues. The CDR3 protein is CASSLGGNEQFF. The CDR3 DNA follows: TGTGCCAGCAGTTTAGGGGGCAATGAGCAGTTCTTC.

V gene TRBV9 combines with J gene TRBJ2-2; D call uncertain. Trimming pared 0 bases from V and 7 bases from J, leaving 10 bases between. Germline lookup yields CDR1 SGDLS and CDR2 YYNGEE. The CDR3 loop spans 14 amino acids. The CDR3 DNA sequence: TGTGCCAGCAGCGTAGTGGTATCCGGCGGGGAGCTGTTTTTT. It codes for CASSVVVSGGELFF.

The chain combines TRBV11-2 with TRBJ1-2; no clear D. CDR3 length: 18 residues. The V and J ends lost 0 bases and 0 bases respectively, with 17 bases between them. From germline, CDR1 is SGHAT and CDR2 FQNNGV. Written as DNA, the CDR3 is TGTGCCAGCAGCTTAGATTCCCAGACTCGGGTTGCTAACTATGGCTACACCTTC. Translation gives CASSLDSQTRVANYGYTF.

The CDR3 sequence: CASSPRPAGGQETQYF. The CDR3 DNA is TGTGCCAGCTCACCTCGCCCAGCGGGGGGCCAAGAGACCCAGTACTTC. The genes are TRBV18 and TRBJ2-5; the match to TRBD2 covers 9 bases. V lost 3 bases to trimming and J lost 1 base; unmatched junction nucleotides: 6. In germline, CDR1 is KGHSH, CDR2 LQKENI. This CDR3 has 16 amino acids. Supplemented by reference TRBV18 and TRBJ2-5, the full variable domain reads NAGVMQNPRHLVRRRGQEARLRCSPMKGHSHVYWYRQLPEEGLKFMVYLQKENIIDESGMPKERFSAEFPKEGPSILRIQQVVRGDSAAYFCASSPRPAGGQETQYFGPGTRLLVL.

This clone was observed a handful of times. V is TRBV7-3 and J is TRBJ2-3; 8 bases match TRBD2. J lost 4 bases, V lost 3 bases, and 9 bases had no gene match. CDR1 is SGHTA and CDR2 is FQGTGA in the germline V gene. The CDR3 totals 16 residues. Here the CDR3 DNA reads TGTGCCAGCAGCTTTACCGGGACTAGACCTCCAGATACGCAGTATTTT. Translated: CASSFTGTRPPDTQYF. Based on the CDR3 plus reference TRBV7-3 and TRBJ2-3, the full variable domain is GAGVSQTPSNKVTEKGKYVELRCDPISGHTALYWYRQSLGQGPEFLIYFQGTGAADDSGLPNDRFFAVRPEGSVSTLKIQRTERGDSAVYLCASSFTGTRPPDTQYFGPGTRLTVL.